This TCR beta chain came from a study of T cells in localized non-small cell lung cancer. Nonneoplastic adjacent lung devoid of atypia was obtained no less than 2 cm from the tumor margin. Sequenced by immunoSEQ multiplex PCR; TCRdb stores in-frame clones only, minus some. The sample carries over a thousand clones, around 24% recorded once. Study-wide points: The greatest T cell clonality was found in uninvolved adjacent lung (higher than in tumor).

The CDR3 covers 14 residues. Germline V CDR1 and CDR2: SGHNT, YENEEA. The V gene end was trimmed by 3 bases and the J gene end by 7 bases; junction bases not matched to a gene: 6. This clone was counted a few times. What it binds is unknown. The sequence was collected from an older male donor with stage II lung adenocarcinoma. This chain connects TRBV11-3 to TRBJ2-1; 7 bases align to TRBD1. Sequenced material: normal lung tissue next to the tumor, taken before any cancer treatment. CDR3: CASSLVPQGNEQFF. Written as DNA, the CDR3 is TGTGCCAGCAGCTTGGTCCCACAGGGGAATGAGCAGTTCTTC.